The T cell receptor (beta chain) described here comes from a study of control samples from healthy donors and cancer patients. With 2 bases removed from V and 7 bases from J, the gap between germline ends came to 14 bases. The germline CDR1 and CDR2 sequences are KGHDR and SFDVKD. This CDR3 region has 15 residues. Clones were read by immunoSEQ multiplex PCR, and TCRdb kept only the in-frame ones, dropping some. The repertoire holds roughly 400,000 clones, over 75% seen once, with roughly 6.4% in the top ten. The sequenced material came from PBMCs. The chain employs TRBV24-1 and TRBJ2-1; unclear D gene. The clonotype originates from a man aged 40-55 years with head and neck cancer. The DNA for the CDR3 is TGTGCCACCAGTGATTCCTACAACTCTCGGAATGAGCAGTTCTTC. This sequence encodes CATSDSYNSRNEQFF.